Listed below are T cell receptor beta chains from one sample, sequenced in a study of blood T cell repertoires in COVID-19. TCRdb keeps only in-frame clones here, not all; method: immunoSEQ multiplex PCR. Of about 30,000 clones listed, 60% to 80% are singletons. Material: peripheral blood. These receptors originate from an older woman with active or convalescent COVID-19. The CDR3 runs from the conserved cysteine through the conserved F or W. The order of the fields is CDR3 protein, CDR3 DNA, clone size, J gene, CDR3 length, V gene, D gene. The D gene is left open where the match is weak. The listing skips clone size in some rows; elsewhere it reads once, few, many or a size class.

CASSAGGNTEAFF | TGTGCCAGCAGCGCAGGGGGTAACACTGAAGCTTTCTTT | NA | TRBJ1-1 | 13 | TRBV11-3 | TRBD1
CASSPGQIYGYTF | TGTGCCAGCAGTCCGGGACAGATCTATGGCTACACCTTC | NA | TRBJ1-2 | 13 | TRBV27 | TRBD1
CAISGQGASSYEQYF | TGTGCCATCAGTGGACAGGGGGCGAGCTCCTACGAGCAGTACTTC | few | TRBJ2-7 | 15 | TRBV10-3 | TRBD1
CASSRGTGSYEQYF | TGTGCCAGCAGTAGGGGGACGGGCTCCTACGAGCAGTACTTC | NA | TRBJ2-7 | 14 | TRBV27 | NA
CASTETGGNYGYTF | TGTGCCAGCACCGAGACAGGGGGAAACTATGGCTACACCTTC | NA | TRBJ1-2 | 14 | TRBV7-2 | TRBD1
CASSELAGGSKRTGELFF | TGTGCCAGCAGCGAACTAGCGGGGGGTTCTAAAAGGACCGGGGAGCTGTTTTTT | NA | TRBJ2-2 | 18 | TRBV2 | TRBD2
CATSRDLRSRNQPQHF | TGTGCCACCAGCAGAGATCTTAGGAGTCGCAATCAGCCCCAGCATTTT | NA | TRBJ1-5 | 16 | TRBV15 | NA
CASSLGLFPQGGTGELFF | TGTGCCAGCAGCTTGGGGCTTTTCCCTCAGGGCGGCACCGGGGAGCTGTTTTTT | NA | TRBJ2-2 | 18 | TRBV11-3 | NA
CATSDLYSNQPQHF | TGTGCCACCAGTGATTTGTATAGCAATCAGCCCCAGCATTTT | medium-sized | TRBJ1-5 | 14 | TRBV24-1 | NA
CASSLDLTGTASYEQYF | TGTGCCAGCAGCCTAGATTTAACCGGGACAGCATCCTACGAGCAGTACTTC | NA | TRBJ2-7 | 17 | TRBV11-2 | TRBD1
CASTTSPGQGAYGYTF | TGTGCCAGTACCACGAGTCCGGGACAGGGGGCCTATGGCTACACCTTC | few | TRBJ1-2 | 16 | TRBV19 | TRBD1
CASSLEGTGTYEQYF | TGCGCCAGCAGCTTGGAGGGGACAGGTACCTACGAGCAGTACTTC | once | TRBJ2-7 | 15 | TRBV5-1 | TRBD1
CASSSTGGESPLHF | TGTGCCAGCAGTTCGACAGGGGGAGAGTCACCCCTCCACTTT | few | TRBJ1-6 | 14 | TRBV6-6 | TRBD1
CASSLASASTDTQYF | TGCGCCAGCAGCTTGGCTAGCGCGAGCACAGATACGCAGTATTTT | NA | TRBJ2-3 | 15 | TRBV5-1 | NA
CASSLTPVGTSITDTQYF | TGTGCCAGCAGCTTAACCCCTGTGGGGACTAGCATCACAGATACGCAGTATTTT | NA | TRBJ2-3 | 18 | TRBV7-2 | TRBD2
CASSNSGRDEQYF | TGTGCCAGCAGCAATAGCGGGAGGGACGAGCAGTACTTC | NA | TRBJ2-7 | 13 | TRBV7-9 | TRBD2
CASSGPKVGTDTQYF | TGTGCCAGCAGTGGGCCGAAAGTCGGCACAGATACGCAGTATTTT | NA | TRBJ2-3 | 15 | TRBV2 | NA
CAISDTTASYGYTF | TGTGCCATCAGTGATACGACAGCGTCCTATGGCTACACCTTC | NA | TRBJ1-2 | 14 | TRBV10-3 | NA
CASSYRQDTEAFF | TGCGCCAGCAGCTACAGACAGGACACTGAAGCTTTCTTT | NA | TRBJ1-1 | 13 | TRBV5-1 | NA
CASTGLAGVGEKLFF | TGCGCCAGCACTGGGCTAGCGGGAGTCGGGGAGAAGCTGTTTTTT | NA | TRBJ2-2 | 15 | TRBV10-2 | TRBD2
CASSQEGARGLFF | TGTGCCAGCAGCCAAGAGGGGGCCCGTGGTTTGTTTTTT | NA | TRBJ2-2 | 13 | TRBV3-1/TRBV3-2 | NA
CASAGGTSANEKLFF | TGTGCCAGCGCCGGGGGGACTTCTGCTAATGAAAAACTGTTTTTT | NA | TRBJ1-4 | 15 | TRBV6-5 | NA
CASSSTGKSGTEAFF | TGCGCCAGCAGCTCCACAGGGAAGTCAGGCACTGAAGCTTTCTTT | NA | TRBJ1-1 | 15 | TRBV5-1 | NA
CASSRQGAPNTEAFF | TGTGCCAGCAGTAGGCAGGGGGCGCCGAACACTGAAGCTTTCTTT | NA | TRBJ1-1 | 15 | TRBV6-5 | TRBD1
CASSLGSQETQYF | TGTGCCAGCAGCTTAGGGAGTCAAGAGACCCAGTACTTC | NA | TRBJ2-5 | 13 | TRBV5-4 | NA
CASSQSGTRIEETQYF | TGTGCCAGCAGCCAATCCGGGACTAGAATTGAAGAGACCCAGTACTTC | NA | TRBJ2-5 | 16 | TRBV3-1/TRBV3-2 | TRBD2
CASSFSAGTGYGYTF | TGTGCCAGCAGCTTTAGCGCCGGGACAGGGTATGGCTACACCTTC | medium-sized | TRBJ1-2 | 15 | TRBV7-2 | TRBD1
CASSLVGTGGSNEQFF | TGCGCCAGCAGCTTGGTGGGGACAGGGGGCTCCAATGAGCAGTTCTTC | NA | TRBJ2-1 | 16 | TRBV5-1 | TRBD1
CASSYSRDNPRELFF | TGTGCCAGCAGTTACTCCAGGGACAACCCCCGGGAGCTGTTTTTT | NA | TRBJ2-2 | 15 | TRBV6-2/TRBV6-3 | NA
CASSVSGGTSETQYF | TGTGCCAGCAGCGTGAGCGGGGGGACAAGTGAGACCCAGTACTTC | NA | TRBJ2-5 | 15 | TRBV9 | TRBD2
CASSLEGYGYTF | TGTGCCAGCAGTTTGGAGGGATACGGCTACACCTTC | NA | TRBJ1-2 | 12 | TRBV12-3/TRBV12-4 | NA
CASSQWDRATNEKLFF | TGTGCCAGTAGCCAATGGGACAGGGCAACTAATGAAAAACTGTTTTTT | NA | TRBJ1-4 | 16 | TRBV19 | TRBD1
CASSPVQGARNTIYF | TGTGCCAGCAGCCCAGTACAGGGGGCGAGAAACACCATATATTTT | NA | TRBJ1-3 | 15 | TRBV7-9 | TRBD1
CAWSVSGINYGYTF | TGTGCCTGGAGTGTATCAGGGATTAACTATGGCTACACCTTC | NA | TRBJ1-2 | 14 | TRBV30 | NA
CASSEDLPGPNSPLHF | TGTGCCAGCAGTGAAGATTTGCCGGGTCCCAATTCACCCCTCCACTTT | NA | TRBJ1-6 | 16 | TRBV6-1 | NA
CASSLVSLPTGELFF | TGTGCCAGCAGTTTAGTTAGCCTCCCAACCGGGGAGCTGTTTTTT | NA | TRBJ2-2 | 15 | TRBV27 | NA
CASSVGGLARTEETQYF | TGTGCCAGCAGCGTAGGAGGACTAGCCCGGACGGAAGAGACCCAGTACTTC | NA | TRBJ2-5 | 17 | TRBV9 | TRBD2
CASSLNAEPNYGYTF | TGTGCCAGCAGCTTAAACGCAGAACCTAACTATGGCTACACCTTC | once | TRBJ1-2 | 15 | TRBV7-2 | NA
CASSLARTGTDTQYF | TGTGCCAGCAGCTTAGCCAGGACAGGCACAGATACGCAGTATTTT | NA | TRBJ2-3 | 15 | TRBV7-9 | NA
CASSPLRLGETQYF | TGTGCCAGCAGTCCCCTCCGACTCGGAGAGACCCAGTACTTC | NA | TRBJ2-5 | 14 | TRBV6-2/TRBV6-3 | NA
CASSLERIPGEQYF | TGCGCCAGCAGCTTGGAACGGATCCCCGGGGAGCAGTACTTC | once | TRBJ2-7 | 14 | TRBV5-1 | NA
CASTIRVMDRTEAFF | TGTGCCAGTACCATCCGGGTAATGGATCGGACTGAAGCTTTCTTT | NA | TRBJ1-1 | 15 | TRBV19 | NA
CASSLDLLETQYF | TGTGCCAGCAGCTTAGATCTTCTGGAGACCCAGTACTTC | NA | TRBJ2-5 | 13 | TRBV7-9 | NA
CASSVRVDTEAFF | TGTGCCAGCAGCGTACGAGTGGACACTGAAGCTTTCTTT | NA | TRBJ1-1 | 13 | TRBV9 | NA
CASSFPSGQGEKLFF | TGTGCCAGCAGTTTCCCCTCGGGACAGGGTGAAAAACTGTTTTTT | medium-sized | TRBJ1-4 | 15 | TRBV28 | TRBD1